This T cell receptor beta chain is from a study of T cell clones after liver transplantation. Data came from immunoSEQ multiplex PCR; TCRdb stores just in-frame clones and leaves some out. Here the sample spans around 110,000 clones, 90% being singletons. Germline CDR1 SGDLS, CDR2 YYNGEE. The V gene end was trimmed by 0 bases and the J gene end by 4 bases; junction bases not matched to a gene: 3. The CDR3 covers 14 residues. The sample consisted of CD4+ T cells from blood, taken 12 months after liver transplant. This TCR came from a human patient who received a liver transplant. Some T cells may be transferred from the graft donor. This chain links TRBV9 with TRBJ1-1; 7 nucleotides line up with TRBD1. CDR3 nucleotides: TGTGCCAGCAGCGTAGGTCCAGGGGGCACTGAAGCTTTCTTT. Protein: CASSVGPGGTEAFF.